The T cell receptor beta chain described here comes from a study of CD8+ T cells in alopecia areata. Treatment meaning: oral pan-JAK inhibitor, 5-10 mg twice daily. Specimens obtained from alopecia areata patients comprised lesional scalp punch biopsies and peripheral blood. It was cDNA, reverse transcribed from extracted RNA, that served as the sequencing template. The table came from immunoSEQ multiplex PCR; TCRdb's copy has only in-frame clones and leaves some out. This sample has 50,000 to 65,000 clones, with around 42% found just once. Concerning this clone itself: Its antigen is currently unknown.

The study, taken as a whole, reports: A great number of expanded lesional clones endured in scalp and blood during tofacitinib. Across lesional scalp, and particularly alopecia totalis/universalis, clonality surpassed that of normal scalp.

CDR1 SGHTA and CDR2 FQGTGA come from the germline V gene. V shed 5 bases, J shed 0 bases, and the junction held 5 bases outside the gene matches. This CDR3 has 17 amino acids. The TCR comes from a human donor with alopecia areata. Sequencing was performed on CD8+ T cells sorted from blood, taken at roughly week 36, from a patient treated with tofacitinib. This rearrangement joins TRBV7-3 to TRBJ2-6, with 9 bases matching TRBD2. CDR3 sequence: CASSALAGFSGANVLTF. CDR3 nucleotide sequence: TGTGCCAGCAGCGCGCTAGCGGGGTTCTCTGGGGCCAACGTCCTGACTTTC.